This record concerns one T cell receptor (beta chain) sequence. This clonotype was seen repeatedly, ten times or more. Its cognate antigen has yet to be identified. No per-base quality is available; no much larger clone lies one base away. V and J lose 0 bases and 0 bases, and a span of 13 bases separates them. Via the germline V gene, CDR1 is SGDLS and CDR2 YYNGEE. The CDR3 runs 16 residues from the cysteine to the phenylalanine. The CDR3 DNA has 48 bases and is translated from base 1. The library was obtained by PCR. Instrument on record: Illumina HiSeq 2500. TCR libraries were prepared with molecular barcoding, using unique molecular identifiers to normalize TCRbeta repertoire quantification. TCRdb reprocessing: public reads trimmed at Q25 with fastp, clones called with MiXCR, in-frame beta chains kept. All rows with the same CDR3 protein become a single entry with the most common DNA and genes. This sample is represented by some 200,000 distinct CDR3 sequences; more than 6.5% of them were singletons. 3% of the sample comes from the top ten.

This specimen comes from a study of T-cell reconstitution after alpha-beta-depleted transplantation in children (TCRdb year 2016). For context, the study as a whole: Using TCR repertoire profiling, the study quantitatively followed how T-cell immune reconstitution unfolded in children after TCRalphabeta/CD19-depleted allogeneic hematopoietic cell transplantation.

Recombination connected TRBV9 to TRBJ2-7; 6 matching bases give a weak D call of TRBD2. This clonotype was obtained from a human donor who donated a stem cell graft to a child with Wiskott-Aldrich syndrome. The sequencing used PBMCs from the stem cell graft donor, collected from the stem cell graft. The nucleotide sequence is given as TGTGCCAGCAGCGTAGCTGGGGGGTCCAGCTCCTACGAGCAGTACTTC. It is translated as CASSVAGGSSSYEQYF.